This TCR beta chain came from a study of blood T cell repertoires in COVID-19. The assay was immunoSEQ multiplex PCR, and TCRdb's table has in-frame clones only and misses some. Of approximately 160,000 clones detected, over 60% appear once; the ten largest clones hold around 3.5%. Germline CDR1 reads SEHNR; CDR2 reads FQNEAQ (reference sequence). The CDR3 length is 15 residues. The ends were cut back, 3 bases at V and 5 bases at J, with 16 bases in the middle. The chain joins TRBV7-9 to TRBJ2-5; no firm D call. The clonotype originates from a woman older than 75 with acute or convalescent COVID-19. The sample comprised peripheral blood. In nucleotides, the CDR3 is TGTGCCAGCAGCTTGGGTCTGGCTAAACAGGAGACCCAGTACTTC. Encoded protein: CASSLGLAKQETQYF. Full variable domain (missing parts from reference TRBV7-9 and TRBJ2-5): DTGVSQNPRHKITKRGQNVTFRCDPISEHNRLYWYRQTLGQGPEFLTYFQNEAQLEKSRLLSDRFSAERPKGSFSTLEIQRTEQGDSAMYLCASSLGLAKQETQYFGPGTRLLVL.